This T cell receptor (beta chain) is from a study of molecular identifiers for immune sequencing clone quantification. This clonotype was counted at least ten times. TCRdb passed the PCR reads through MiXCR, listing each CDR3 protein once. The sample has about 500,000 distinct CDR3 sequences, 20% to 25% seen once. The specimen sequenced was naive CD8+ T cells from blood, with Jurkat cell RNA spiked in. Subset given: FACS-sorted CD8+CD4-CCR7+CD45RA+ naive T cells. This receptor was taken from a human donor in good health. Some libraries in this study had Jurkat cell RNA spiked in.

CDR3 sequence (DNA): TGTGCCACCAGCAGCAGAACAGGGGCAGATACGCAGTATTTT. Amino acid sequence: CATSSRTGADTQYF. This rearrangement joins TRBV15 to TRBJ2-3; TRBD1 aligns across 7 bases. The V gene end was trimmed by 3 bases and the J gene end by 4 bases; junction bases not matched to a gene: 4. The CDR3 runs to 14 residues. Germline V gene lookup returns CDR1 LNHNV and CDR2 YYDKDF (reference sequence).